Following are 30 T cell receptor beta chains from one sample sequenced in a study of molecular identifiers for immune sequencing clone quantification. TCRdb reprocessed the PCR reads with MiXCR, giving one entry per CDR3 protein. This sample has some 320,000 distinct CDR3 sequences, with about 22% found just once. The specimen sequenced was naive CD8+ T cells from blood, with Jurkat cell RNA spiked in. Subset denoted: FACS-sorted CD8+CD4-CCR7+CD45RA+ naive T cells. These receptors were taken from a human donor in good health. Some libraries in this study had Jurkat cell RNA spiked in.

This clonotype has ten or more counts. This chain links TRBV30 with TRBJ1-1, with D possibly matching TRBD1 (5 bases). The germline V and J ends were trimmed by 0 bases and 4 bases, with 12 bases remaining between them. Germline CDR1 GTSNPN, CDR2 SVGIG (reference sequence). This CDR3 region has 14 residues. In DNA form, the CDR3 reads TGTGCCTGGAGTGTAATCACTGGGGGCACTGAAGCTTTCTTT. This sequence encodes CAWSVITGGTEAFF.

Comments on this clonotype: Since no conserved phenylalanine or tryptophan closes the CDR3, a read error is the likely cause. This chain uses TRBV30 with TRBJ1-4; D unresolved. Trimming pared 3 bases from V and 8 bases from J, leaving 10 bases between. Germline CDR1 GTSNPN, CDR2 SVGIG (reference sequence). This CDR3 spans 12 amino acids. CDR3 coding DNA: TGTGCCTGGAGAGCAGTTTCAGAAAAACTGTTTCTT. Its translation: CAWRAVSEKLFL.

This clonotype was counted ten times or more. V usage is TRBV24-1 and J usage is TRBJ2-1; D is unclear. This CDR3 is 15 amino acids long. Germline V CDR1 and CDR2: KGHDR, SFDVKD. The V end was cut by 4 bases, the J end by 7 bases, with 16 bases between. The CDR3 DNA reads TGTGCCACCAGTGACGTTGACCGGAGTAGTAATGAGCAGTTCTTC. Translation gives CATSDVDRSSNEQFF.

Comment on this clonotype: A much more abundant neighbour one base away suggests this may be a read error. This rearrangement joins TRBV12-5 to TRBJ2-3; the D gene is possibly TRBD1 (6 bases). Germline CDR1 LGHNT, CDR2 FRNRAP. V was shortened by 0 bases and J by 0 bases, with 7 bases between the two germline ends. There are 15 residues in the CDR3. The CDR3 protein is CASGLVQGSTDTQYF. In DNA form, the CDR3 reads TGTGCTAGTGGTTTGGTACAGGGAAGCACAGATACGCAGTATTTT.

This chain links TRBV6-5 with TRBJ2-3; D is ambiguous. This CDR3 comprises 17 residues. V dropped 0 bases and J dropped 0 bases, with 13 bases sitting between them. CDR1 is MNHEY, CDR2 SVGAGI, per germline. CDR3 sequence (DNA): TGTGCCAGCAGTTACTCAGGCGGCAGCCCTAGCACAGATACGCAGTATTTT. Protein sequence: CASSYSGGSPSTDTQYF.

The chain recombines TRBV4-3 with TRBJ1-2; D uncertain. This CDR3 spans 16 amino acids. Germline-derived CDR1 and CDR2 are LGHNA and YSLEER. Deletions cut 0 bases from V and 1 base from J, with 12 bases between. The CDR3 DNA reads as TGCGCCAGCAGCCAAGATGACTTATTTCGTAACTATGGCTACACCTTC. This translates into CASSQDDLFRNYGYTF.

Details on this clonotype: With a much larger clone just one base away, this may be a read error. The chain recombines TRBV29-1 with TRBJ1-1, with D possibly matching TRBD1 (5 bases). The ends were cut back, 4 bases at V and 6 bases at J, with 15 bases in the middle. This CDR3 spans 13 amino acids. Per the germline V gene, CDR1 is SQVTM and CDR2 is ANQGSEA. CDR3 DNA sequence: TGCAGCGTTGTAGGGAGTCGGGGCGCTGAAGCTTTCTTT. It codes for CSVVGSRGAEAFF.

As concerns this clonotype: Germline and junction disagree at one end, which may indicate a read error. V gene TRBV7-6 combines with J gene TRBJ2-1, with D tentatively TRBD2 (5 bases). Germline V gene lookup returns CDR1 SGHVS and CDR2 FNYEAQ. CDR3 length: 14 amino acids. CDR3 residues: CASGLGLAYNEQFF. CDR3 DNA sequence: TGTGCCAGCGGCTTAGGACTGGCTTACAATGAGCAGTTCTTC.

This clonotype appeared many times. A read error may produce the germline difference seen at one junction end. The genes are TRBV9 and TRBJ2-6; TRBD2 aligns across 7 bases. This CDR3 has 13 residues. Germline CDR1 and CDR2: SGDLS and YYNGEE. CDR3 nucleotide sequence: TGTGCCAGTAGCGGGTTAGGGGCCAACGTCCTGACTTTC. Protein product: CASSGLGANVLTF.

The V call is TRBV6-5, the J call TRBJ2-6; 8 bases line up with TRBD1. The CDR3 is made up of 16 amino acids. V was pared by 6 bases and J by 0 bases, with 4 bases of the junction left unmatched. Germline values: CDR1 MNHEY, CDR2 SVGAGI. CDR3 nucleotide sequence: TGTGCCAGCAGCTGGACAGGGATCTCTGGGGCCAACGTCCTGACTTTC. Its protein is CASSWTGISGANVLTF.

This clonotype was detected many times. The CDR3 sequence: CASSPSETDTQYF. The CDR3 nucleotides are TGTGCCAGTTCGCCTAGCGAGACAGATACGCAGTATTTT. The rearrangement joins TRBV7-9 to TRBJ2-3; TRBD2 might be the D (6 bases). Trimming removed 9 bases from V and 3 bases from J, with 13 bases in between. Germline V lookup: CDR1 SEHNR, CDR2 FQNEAQ (reference sequence). The CDR3 is 13 amino acids.

The sample holds many counts of this clonotype. The chain combines TRBV7-9 with TRBJ1-1; maybe TRBD1 (5 bases). CDR1 SEHNR and CDR2 FQNEAQ come from the germline V gene (reference sequence). CDR3 length: 14 residues. Between the trimmed V and J ends, which lost 5 bases and 1 base, there was a span of 11 bases. Here the CDR3 reads CASSPGRSNTEAFF. The CDR3 DNA is TGTGCCAGCAGCCCGGGACGGTCGAACACTGAAGCTTTCTTT.

In its sample, this clonotype was seen a few times. The chain carries TRBV20-1 and TRBJ2-7; D could derive from TRBD1 or TRBD2 (5 bases each). The CDR3 is 13 amino acids. Trimming cost V 3 bases and J 1 base, with 10 bases left between them. Germline-derived CDR1 and CDR2 are DFQATT and SNEGSKA (reference sequence). CDR3 sequence reads: CSARGTGSYEQYF. In nucleotides, the CDR3 is TGCAGTGCTAGGGGGACGGGATCCTACGAGCAGTACTTC.

The chain is built from TRBV4-2 and TRBJ2-1; D gene uncertain. V lost 1 base, J lost 8 bases, and 21 bases lay in between. This CDR3 region has 17 residues. The germline V gene encodes CDR1 LGHNA and CDR2 YNFKEQ. The CDR3 reads CASSQGDVTPELHEQFF. The CDR3 DNA sequence: TGTGCCAGCAGCCAAGGAGACGTAACCCCCGAGCTTCATGAGCAGTTCTTC.

This clonotype was seen only a few times. This chain links TRBV27 with TRBJ1-1; D is unclear. The CDR3 runs 15 residues. Per germline, CDR1 MNHEY and CDR2 SMNVEV (reference sequence). V lost 6 bases to trimming and J lost 1 base, with 15 bases between them. DNA of the CDR3: TGTGCCAGCAGCCCCGCATCGTTACAGAACACTGAAGCTTTCTTT. This gives the protein CASSPASLQNTEAFF.

This chain connects TRBV28 to TRBJ2-1, with 7 bases identical to TRBD2. Germline CDR1 is MDHEN and CDR2 is SYDVKM. This CDR3 region has 19 residues. After removal of 5 bases from V and 8 bases from J, the junction contained 24 bases not matched to a gene. CDR3 sequence: CASSEGPAGPRTRLYEQFF. The CDR3 region has the DNA TGTGCCAGCAGTGAGGGACCAGCGGGACCCCGAACCCGGTTGTATGAGCAGTTCTTC.

This chain connects TRBV3-1 to TRBJ2-3; 10 positions agree with TRBD2. The junction had 12 bases not matched to a gene; V was cut back by 4 bases and J by 5 bases. The length of the CDR3 is 17 residues. Germline V CDR1 and CDR2: LGHDT, YNNKEL (reference sequence). The CDR3 protein is CASSPNPGLADLDTQYF. The CDR3 DNA reads TGTGCCAGCAGCCCCAATCCCGGACTAGCGGACCTAGATACGCAGTATTTT.

This clonotype was recorded many times. The V gene is TRBV10-2, the J gene TRBJ1-1, with D possibly being TRBD1 (6 bases). Trimming shortened V by 0 bases and J by 6 bases, and 11 bases separated the two germline ends. Germline CDR1 and CDR2: WSHSY and SAAADI. The CDR3 is 14 residues long. The CDR3 DNA reads as TGCGCCAGCAGTGAGTCCGTCAGGGGTGCTGAAGCTTTCTTT. This translates into CASSESVRGAEAFF.

Concerning this clonotype itself: A much larger clone lies one base from this, so it may be a read error. The V and J genes are TRBV19 and TRBJ1-1, with D uncertain. CDR1 LNHDA and CDR2 SQIVND come from the germline V gene (reference sequence). This CDR3 spans 12 amino acids. With 8 bases removed from V and 4 bases from J, the gap between germline ends came to 11 bases. The CDR3 here is CASGKSATEAFF. The CDR3 DNA reads TGTGCCAGTGGTAAATCCGCCACTGAAGCTTTCTTT.

This chain uses TRBV25-1 with TRBJ1-1; D gene ambiguous. CDR1 and CDR2 from the germline V gene are MGHDK and SYGVNS. The length of the CDR3 is 12 residues. Trimming stripped 7 bases from V and 1 base from J, with 7 bases between. The CDR3 is CASNGANTEAFF. In DNA, the CDR3 is TGTGCCAGCAACGGCGCGAACACTGAAGCTTTCTTT. Drawing the rest from reference TRBV25-1 and TRBJ1-1, the complete variable domain is EADIYQTPRYLVIGTGKKITLECSQTMGHDKMYWYQQDPGMELHLIHYSYGVNSTEKGDLSSESTVSRIRTEHFPLTLESARPSHTSQYLCASNGANTEAFFGQGTRLTVV.

This clonotype was detected many times. The chain uses TRBV12-3 or TRBV12-4 and TRBJ2-4, with D uncertain. Trimming shortened V by 3 bases and J by 0 bases, and 3 bases separated the two germline ends. The length of the CDR3 is 13 residues. CDR3 in amino acids: CASSFGAKNIQYF. The CDR3 DNA is TGTGCCAGCAGTTTCGGAGCCAAAAACATTCAGTACTTC.

This clonotype was seen at least ten times. V is TRBV27 and J is TRBJ2-2; the D call may be TRBD1 or TRBD2 (5 bases each). The germline V gene encodes CDR1 MNHEY and CDR2 SMNVEV (reference sequence). V was trimmed by 7 bases and J by 2 bases, leaving 14 bases between them. The CDR3 extends over 15 amino acids. The CDR3 sequence: CASTDGTENTGELFF. CDR3 DNA: TGTGCCAGCACTGATGGGACGGAAAACACCGGGGAGCTGTTTTTT.

This clonotype occurred many times. V usage is TRBV5-4 and J usage is TRBJ1-5; D remains unclear. Germline values: CDR1 SGHNT, CDR2 YYREEE (reference sequence). The CDR3 length is 14 residues. V lost 2 bases and J lost 5, with 11 bases in between. CDR3 nucleotide sequence: TGTGCCAGCAGCTTACAAGGGTCGGATCAGCCCCAGCATTTT. It is translated as CASSLQGSDQPQHF.

The V and J genes are TRBV6-2 or TRBV6-3 and TRBJ2-3; a possible D gene is TRBD1 (5 bases). CDR3 length: 14 residues. Germline V gives CDR1 MNHEY, CDR2 SVGEGT. V lost 2 bases to trimming and J lost 2 bases, with 8 bases between them. Written as DNA, the CDR3 is TGTGCCAGCAGTTACGCAGGGCACACAGATACGCAGTATTTT. It is translated as CASSYAGHTDTQYF.

This clonotype was detected ten times or more. The V and J genes are TRBV19 and TRBJ2-2, with D uncertain. The germline CDR1 and CDR2 sequences are LNHDA and SQIVND (reference sequence). The CDR3 is 14 amino acids. V shed 1 base and J shed 4 bases, with 7 bases lying between them. DNA for the CDR3: TGTGCCAGTAGTATAGCGTGGGGCACCGGGGAGCTGTTTTTT. This gives the protein CASSIAWGTGELFF.

This clonotype was counted only a few times. The chain couples TRBV5-6 to TRBJ1-5; 10 bases are a match to TRBD1. This CDR3 comprises 15 residues. J lost 4 bases, V lost 1 base, and 2 bases had no gene match. CDR1 SGHDT and CDR2 YYEEEE come from the germline V gene. CDR3 sequence: CASSLWDRGNQPQHF. DNA of the CDR3: TGTGCCAGCAGCTTGTGGGACAGGGGTAATCAGCCCCAGCATTTT.

As for this clonotype: Given a much more abundant clone one base away, this may be a read error. The chain uses TRBV12-3 or TRBV12-4 and TRBJ2-7; D unresolved. This CDR3 is 14 amino acids long. With 1 base removed from V and 7 bases from J, the gap between germline ends came to 14 bases. This CDR3 reads CASSLGIGPREQYF. CDR3 nucleotide sequence: TGTGCCAGCAGTTTAGGGATCGGCCCACGGGAGCAGTACTTC.

Regarding this clonotype: This may be a read error, as it is one base from a much larger clone. In DNA form, the CDR3 reads TGTGCCAGCAGCTCACAGTTGAGCTCCTACGAGCAGTACTTC. Translated, it gives CASSSQLSSYEQYF. V gene TRBV7-9 combines with J gene TRBJ2-7; D unresolved. Germline V lookup: CDR1 SEHNR, CDR2 FQNEAQ (reference sequence). The CDR3 covers 14 residues. The V end was cut by 4 bases, the J end by 0 bases, with 10 bases between.

This clonotype was recorded many times. The chain has TRBV20-1 and TRBJ2-7; D unresolved. Per the germline V gene, CDR1 is DFQATT and CDR2 is SNEGSKA (reference sequence). The ends were cut back, 5 bases at V and 6 bases at J, with 20 bases in the middle. The CDR3 extends over 14 amino acids. CDR3 in DNA: TGCAGTGCTGGACCGGGCCTTAAACGGTCCGAGCAGTACTTC. It yields the protein CSAGPGLKRSEQYF.

This clonotype was found many times. The chain couples TRBV5-1 to TRBJ2-3; 7 nucleotides line up with TRBD2. Germline V gene sequence: CDR1 SGHRS, CDR2 YFSETQ. The CDR3 is 16 amino acids. J lost 0 bases, V lost 4 bases, and 8 bases had no gene match. In DNA form, the CDR3 reads TGCGCCAGCAGCCGGGAGACTAGCAGTAGCACAGATACGCAGTATTTT. Translation: CASSRETSSSTDTQYF.